Sequencing of this T cell receptor (beta chain) was carried out in a study of T cells in narcolepsy. Overall study: Healthy controls were enrolled alongside patients with narcolepsy type 1 or type 2. Study results and limitations: Some memory CD4+ repertoires had no autoreactive clone sequences. Blood of same and different patients, but not healthy controls, reportedly held recurring autoreactive clonotypes. Autoreactive HCRT-specific and TRIB2-specific clonotypes were marked in same-patient CSF-versus-blood CD4+ comparisons.

TCRdb's copy holds only in-frame clones and misses some; the assay was immunoSEQ multiplex PCR. The top ten hold roughly 6.8% of the sample, which has about 27,000 clones, 60% to 85% seen once. Looked up from germline, CDR1 is SGHVS and CDR2 is FNYEAQ. The CDR3 contains 15 residues. The V end was cut by 5 bases, the J end by 1 base, with 13 bases between. On this clone itself: What it binds is unknown.

The sequence was collected from a human donor in good health. Sequenced input: memory (CD45RA-) CD4+ T cells from blood. The V gene is TRBV7-6, the J gene TRBJ2-3; possibly TRBD2 for D (6 bases). CDR3 amino acids: CASSRGLKGTDTQYF. The CDR3 nucleotides are TGTGCCAGCAGCAGGGGACTTAAGGGCACAGATACGCAGTATTTT.